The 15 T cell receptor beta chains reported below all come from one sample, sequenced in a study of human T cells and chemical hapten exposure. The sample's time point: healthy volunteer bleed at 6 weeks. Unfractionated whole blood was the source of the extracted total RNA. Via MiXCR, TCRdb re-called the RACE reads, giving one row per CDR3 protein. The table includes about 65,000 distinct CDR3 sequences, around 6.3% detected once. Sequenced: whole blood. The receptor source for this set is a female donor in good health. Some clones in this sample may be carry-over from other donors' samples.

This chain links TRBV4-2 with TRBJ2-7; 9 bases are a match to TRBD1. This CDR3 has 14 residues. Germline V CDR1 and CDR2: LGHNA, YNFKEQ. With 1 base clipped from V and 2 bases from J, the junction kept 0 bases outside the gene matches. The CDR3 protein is CASSQGQGAYEQYF. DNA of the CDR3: TGTGCCAGCAGCCAAGGACAGGGGGCCTACGAGCAGTACTTC.

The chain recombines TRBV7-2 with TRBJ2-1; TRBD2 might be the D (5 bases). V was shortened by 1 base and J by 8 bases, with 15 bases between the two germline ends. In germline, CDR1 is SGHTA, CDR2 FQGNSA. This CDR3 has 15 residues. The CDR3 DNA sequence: TGTGCCAGCAGCTTAGGTCCCCCGGACTTCGATGAGCAGTTCTTC. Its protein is CASSLGPPDFDEQFF.

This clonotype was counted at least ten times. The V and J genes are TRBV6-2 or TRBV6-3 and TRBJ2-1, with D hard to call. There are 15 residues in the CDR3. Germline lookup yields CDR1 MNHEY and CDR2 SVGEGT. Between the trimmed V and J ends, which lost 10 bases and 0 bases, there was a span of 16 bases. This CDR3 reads CATTALRSSYNEQFF. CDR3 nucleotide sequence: TGTGCCACCACGGCCCTGCGAAGCTCCTACAATGAGCAGTTCTTC.

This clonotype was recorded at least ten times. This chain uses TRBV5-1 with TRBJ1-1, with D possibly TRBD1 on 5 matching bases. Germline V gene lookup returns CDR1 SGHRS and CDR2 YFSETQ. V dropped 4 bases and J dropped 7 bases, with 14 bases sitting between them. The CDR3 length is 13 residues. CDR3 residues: CASSPTEGYEAFF. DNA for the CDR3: TGCGCCAGCAGCCCGACAGAGGGATATGAAGCTTTCTTT.

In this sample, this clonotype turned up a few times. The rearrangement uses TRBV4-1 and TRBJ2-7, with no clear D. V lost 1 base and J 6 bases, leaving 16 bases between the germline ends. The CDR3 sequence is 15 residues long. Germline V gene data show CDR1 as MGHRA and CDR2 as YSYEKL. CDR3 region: CASSQVLAYRAEQYF. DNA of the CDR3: TGCGCCAGCAGCCAAGTTCTGGCCTATAGGGCCGAGCAGTACTTC.

CDR3 region: CASSQDYGATGELFF. DNA for the CDR3: TGTGCCAGCAGCCAAGATTATGGGGCCACCGGGGAGCTGTTTTTT. The chain has TRBV4-2 and TRBJ2-2; a weak D match, TRBD1 (5 bases). The germline V gene encodes CDR1 LGHNA and CDR2 YNFKEQ. V was pared by 0 bases and J by 4 bases, with 9 bases between. The CDR3 covers 15 residues.

CDR3 sequence (DNA): TGTGCCAGCAGTTCACTTCGGGGGAAAGAAGAGACCCAGTACTTC. This sequence encodes CASSSLRGKEETQYF. The chain carries TRBV7-6 and TRBJ2-5; perhaps TRBD2 as D (6 bases). V lost 6 bases, J lost 3 bases, and 17 bases lay in between. Germline V gene lookup returns CDR1 SGHVS and CDR2 FNYEAQ. This CDR3 comprises 15 residues.

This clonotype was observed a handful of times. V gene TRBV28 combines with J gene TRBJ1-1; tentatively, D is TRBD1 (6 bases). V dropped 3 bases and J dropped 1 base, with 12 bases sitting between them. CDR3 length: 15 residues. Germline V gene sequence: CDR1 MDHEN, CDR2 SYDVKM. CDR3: CASSFQDRKNTEAFF. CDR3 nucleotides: TGTGCCAGCAGTTTCCAGGACAGAAAGAACACTGAAGCTTTCTTT.

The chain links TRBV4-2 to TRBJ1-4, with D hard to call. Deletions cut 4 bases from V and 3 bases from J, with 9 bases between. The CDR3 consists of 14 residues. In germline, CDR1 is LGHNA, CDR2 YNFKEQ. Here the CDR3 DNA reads TGTGCCAGCAGCCCTGGTTTGCCTAATGAAAAACTGTTTTTT. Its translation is CASSPGLPNEKLFF.

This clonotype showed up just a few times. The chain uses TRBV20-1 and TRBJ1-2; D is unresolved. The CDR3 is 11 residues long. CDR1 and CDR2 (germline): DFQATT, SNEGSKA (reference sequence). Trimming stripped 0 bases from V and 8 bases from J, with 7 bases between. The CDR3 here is CSARDRYGYTF. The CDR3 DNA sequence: TGCAGTGCTAGAGATAGGTACGGCTACACCTTC.

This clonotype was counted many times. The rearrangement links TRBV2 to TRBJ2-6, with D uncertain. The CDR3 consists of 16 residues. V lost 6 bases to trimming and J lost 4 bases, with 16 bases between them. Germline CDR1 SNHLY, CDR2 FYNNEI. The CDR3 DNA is TGTGCCAGCAGCCTATCAGGTCGGGCAGGGGCCAACGTCCTGACTTTC. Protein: CASSLSGRAGANVLTF.

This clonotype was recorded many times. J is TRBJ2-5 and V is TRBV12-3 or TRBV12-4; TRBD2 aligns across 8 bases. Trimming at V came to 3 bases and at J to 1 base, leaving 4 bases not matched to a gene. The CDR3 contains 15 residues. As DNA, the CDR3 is TGTGCCAGCAGTTTCTGGCGGGAGGCCCAAGAGACCCAGTACTTC. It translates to CASSFWREAQETQYF.

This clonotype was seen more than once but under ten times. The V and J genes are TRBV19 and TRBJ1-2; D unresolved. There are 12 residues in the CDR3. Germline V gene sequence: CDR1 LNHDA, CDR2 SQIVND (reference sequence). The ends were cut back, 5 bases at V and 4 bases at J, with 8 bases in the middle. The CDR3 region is CASSFLRYGYTF. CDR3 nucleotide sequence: TGTGCCAGTAGTTTTCTTCGCTATGGCTACACCTTC. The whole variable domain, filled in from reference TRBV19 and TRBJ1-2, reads DGGITQSPKYLFRKEGQNVTLSCEQNLNHDAMYWYRQDPGQGLRLIYYSQIVNDFQKGDIAEGYSVSREKKESFPLTVTSAQKNPTAFYLCASSFLRYGYTFGSGTRLTVV.

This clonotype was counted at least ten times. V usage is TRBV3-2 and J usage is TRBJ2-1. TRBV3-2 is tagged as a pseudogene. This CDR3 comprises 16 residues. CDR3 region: CASSQGYRNSYNEQFF. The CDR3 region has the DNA TGTGCCAGCAGCCAGGGATACAGGAACTCCTACAATGAGCAGTTCTTC.

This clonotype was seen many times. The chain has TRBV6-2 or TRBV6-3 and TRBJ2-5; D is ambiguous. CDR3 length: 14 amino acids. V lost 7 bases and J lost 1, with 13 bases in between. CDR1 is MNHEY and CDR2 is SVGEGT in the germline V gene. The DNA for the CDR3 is TGTGCCAGCACCCCAAAGGGCACCCAAGAGACCCAGTACTTC. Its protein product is CASTPKGTQETQYF.